The entry that follows covers one T cell receptor (beta chain) sequence. Its specificity is not known. Measured with immunoSEQ multiplex PCR; TCRdb has only the in-frame clones, and not every one. The sample includes about 79,000 clones, around 91% seen only once; the top ten take around 0.33%. This sample was taken from a study of OX40 agonist ivuxolimab in advanced cancers. Notes on the study in general: Fewer expanded clones were found on average in CD4+ than in CD8+ T cells.

Germline V gives CDR1 SGHTA, CDR2 FQGNSA. The CDR3 runs 14 residues. V gave up 6 bases and J gave up 6 bases, with 17 bases separating them. Sequencing was performed on CD4+ or CD8+ T cells sorted from blood, taken in a trial of the OX40 agonist ivuxolimab. The source of this sequence is an adult with an advanced solid tumor such as melanoma, head and neck, liver or kidney cancer. The chain combines TRBV7-2 with TRBJ1-2; D possibly corresponds to TRBD1 (5 bases). The CDR3, as DNA: TGTGCCAGCAGTCACTCCCAGGGTATGGATGGCTACACCTTC. Translation: CASSHSQGMDGYTF.